One and the same sample provided the 28 T cell receptor beta chains below, sequenced in a study of OX40 agonist ivuxolimab in advanced cancers. The protocol was immunoSEQ multiplex PCR, while the TCRdb copy is restricted to in-frame clones and leaves out a portion. In the table there are 30,000 to 40,000 clones, over 85% of which are singletons. The sample consisted of CD4+ or CD8+ T cells sorted from blood, taken in a trial of the OX40 agonist ivuxolimab. These receptors were taken from an adult with an advanced solid tumor such as melanoma, head and neck, liver or kidney cancer.

Remarks on this clone: The germline gene is not matched at one end of the junction; a read error may be the cause. The rearrangement joins TRBV19 to TRBJ2-4; D might be TRBD1 or TRBD2, each matching 6 bases. In germline, CDR1 is LNHDA, CDR2 SQIVND (reference sequence). The CDR3 runs 13 residues. CDR3: CASSMVLGGSQDF. The CDR3 DNA is TGTGCCAGTAGTATGGTACTCGGGGGCAGTCAGGACTTC.

This clone turned up a few times. This chain links TRBV27 with TRBJ2-3, with TRBD2 matching 7 bases. Germline CDR1 is MNHEY and CDR2 is SMNVEV (reference sequence). Trimming cost V 6 bases and J 7 bases; bases outside gene matches: 10. This CDR3 has 14 amino acids. This CDR3 reads CASSLRASGNTQYF. The CDR3, as DNA: TGTGCCAGCAGCCTCCGGGCTAGCGGAAATACGCAGTATTTT.

This clone was found once. V is TRBV6-1 and J is TRBJ1-6; the D gene is possibly TRBD1 (6 bases). The V gene's germline CDR1 is MNHNS and CDR2 SASEGT. This CDR3 region has 13 residues. With 0 bases removed from V and 10 bases from J, the gap between germline ends came to 7 bases. CDR3 nucleotides: TGTGCCAGCAGTGAAGCCAGGGGATCACCCCTCCACTTT. Its protein product is CASSEARGSPLHF.

The CDR3 spells CASSMPGQGVTEAFF. The CDR3 DNA is TGCGCCAGCAGCATGCCGGGACAGGGAGTTACTGAAGCTTTCTTT. The chain combines TRBV4-3 with TRBJ1-1; TRBD1 agrees at 9 bases. The CDR3 sequence is 15 residues long. CDR1 is LGHNA and CDR2 is YSLEER in the germline V gene. The V and J ends lost 5 bases and 5 bases, in that order; junction bases with no gene match: 9.

In its sample, this clone was seen once. This CDR3 reads CASSLGGQGFSGYTF. The CDR3 region has the DNA TGTGCCAGCAGCTTAGGGGGACAGGGGTTCAGTGGCTACACCTTC. The chain is built from TRBV7-2 and TRBJ1-2, with 10 bases matching TRBD1. Trimming at V came to 1 base and at J to 7 bases, leaving 6 bases not matched to a gene. CDR1 is SGHTA, CDR2 FQGNSA, per germline. The CDR3 loop spans 15 amino acids. Combining the CDR3 with reference TRBV7-2 and TRBJ1-2 gives the whole variable domain GAGVSQSPSNKVTEKGKDVELRCDPISGHTALYWYRQSLGQGLEFLIYFQGNSAPDKSGLPSDRFSAERTGGSVSTLTIQRTQQEDSAVYLCASSLGGQGFSGYTFGSGTRLTVV.

V is TRBV30 and J is TRBJ2-7; a possible D gene is TRBD2 (5 bases). Germline CDR1 GTSNPN, CDR2 SVGIG (reference sequence). V was pared by 2 bases and J by 3 bases, with 17 bases between. The CDR3 has 15 residues. In DNA form, the CDR3 reads TGTGCCTGGAGTAACGTCGGGAAGAGAAACTACGAGCAGTACTTC. Protein sequence: CAWSNVGKRNYEQYF.

The chain links TRBV9 to TRBJ2-1, with D uncertain. Per the germline V gene, CDR1 is SGDLS and CDR2 is YYNGEE. The CDR3 totals 14 residues. V was clipped by 4 bases and J by 8 bases, with 16 bases between them. DNA for the CDR3: TGTGCCAGCAGCCCAACACCTACAACCGATGAGCAGTTCTTC. It codes for CASSPTPTTDEQFF.

The V gene is TRBV4-3, the J gene TRBJ2-2; D might be TRBD1 or TRBD2, each matching 5 bases. CDR3 length equals 15 residues. Germline CDR1 reads LGHNA; CDR2 reads YSLEER. Trimming removed 3 bases from V and 1 base from J, with 9 bases in between. CDR3 DNA: TGCGCCAGCAGCCAGGGGGATCGGAACACCGGGGAGCTGTTTTTT. Translated: CASSQGDRNTGELFF.

This chain uses TRBV5-6 with TRBJ1-1, with D possibly TRBD1 on 6 matching bases. V was clipped by 3 bases and J by 9 bases, with 15 bases between them. Per germline, CDR1 SGHDT and CDR2 YYEEEE. This CDR3 comprises 13 residues. The CDR3 DNA sequence: TGTGCCAGCAGCTCGACAGGCGTACTAAAAGCTTTCTTT. Translation gives CASSSTGVLKAFF.

The chain employs TRBV9 and TRBJ2-3, with unresolved D. Trimming took 2 bases from V and 0 from J, leaving 10 bases between them. Germline CDR1 SGDLS, CDR2 YYNGEE. CDR3 length equals 15 residues. The CDR3 sequence is CASSVSSSSTDTQYF. In DNA, the CDR3 is TGTGCCAGCAGCGTGTCCAGCTCTAGCACAGATACGCAGTATTTT.

The genes are TRBV6-1 and TRBJ1-4; a possible D gene is TRBD1 (6 bases). Germline V gene data show CDR1 as MNHNS and CDR2 as SASEGT. The CDR3 contains 14 residues. Trimming stripped 5 bases from V and 8 bases from J, with 15 bases between. The CDR3 sequence is CASSLQGGGEKLFF. The CDR3 region has the DNA TGTGCCAGCAGTTTACAGGGAGGAGGGGAAAAACTGTTTTTT.

This chain joins TRBV11-2 and TRBJ2-7; weak D call: TRBD2 (6 bases). Trimming pared 0 bases from V and 0 bases from J, leaving 12 bases between. Per the germline V gene, CDR1 is SGHAT and CDR2 is FQNNGV. This CDR3 region has 16 residues. DNA of the CDR3: TGTGCCAGCAGCTTAGATATTGGGAGGCTCTCCTACGAGCAGTACTTC. Its translation is CASSLDIGRLSYEQYF.

The chain recombines TRBV6-1 with TRBJ2-3; tentative D call: TRBD2 (5 bases). The CDR3 spans 17 residues. The germline V gene encodes CDR1 MNHNS and CDR2 SASEGT. V was cut by 2 bases and J by 2 bases, with 17 bases left in between. CDR3 residues: CASSESTDYPLTDTQYF. The CDR3 region has the DNA TGTGCCAGCAGTGAATCTACCGACTACCCACTCACAGATACGCAGTATTTT.

The chain employs TRBV7-9 and TRBJ1-4; 10 nucleotides match TRBD1. CDR3 size: 15 residues. Trimming took 5 bases from V and 8 from J; bases not matched to a gene: 8. The germline V gene encodes CDR1 SEHNR and CDR2 FQNEAQ (reference sequence). The CDR3: CASSPRTGGEEKLFF. CDR3 nucleotide sequence: TGTGCCAGCAGCCCGCGGACAGGGGGAGAGGAAAAACTGTTTTTT.

There are a few counts of this clone. This chain uses TRBV7-3 with TRBJ2-7; TRBD2 matches 8 bases. This CDR3 has 14 amino acids. Per the germline V gene, CDR1 is SGHTA and CDR2 is FQGTGA. The ends lost 5 bases at V and 6 bases at J; junction bases unmatched: 9. CDR3 amino acids: CASSRTGGSGEQYF. CDR3 nucleotides: TGTGCCAGCAGCCGTACGGGAGGGTCGGGCGAGCAGTACTTC.

The V call is TRBV9, the J call TRBJ1-6; 7 bases agree with TRBD1. V gave up 3 bases and J gave up 7 bases; unmatched junction bases: 7. This CDR3 has 15 amino acids. Germline V lookup: CDR1 SGDLS, CDR2 YYNGEE. The CDR3 sequence is CASSGAGTENSPLHF. CDR3 nucleotide sequence: TGTGCCAGCAGCGGCGCCGGGACAGAGAATTCACCCCTCCACTTT.

The CDR3 protein is CASSFAGRETQYF. In DNA form, the CDR3 reads TGTGCCAGCAGCTTTGCGGGGAGGGAGACCCAGTACTTC. The V gene is TRBV7-8, the J gene TRBJ2-5, with D possibly TRBD2 on 6 matching bases. CDR3 length equals 13 residues. With 3 bases removed from V and 5 bases from J, the gap between germline ends came to 10 bases. Looked up from germline, CDR1 is SGHVS and CDR2 is FQNEAQ. The whole variable domain, filled in from reference TRBV7-8 and TRBJ2-5, reads GAGVSQSPRYKVAKRGQDVALRCDPISGHVSLFWYQQALGQGPEFLTYFQNEAQLDKSGLPSDRFFAERPEGSVSTLKIQRTQQEDSAVYLCASSFAGRETQYFGPGTRLLVL.

This chain connects TRBV18 to TRBJ2-3; 10 bases map to TRBD2. CDR1 and CDR2 from the germline V gene are KGHSH and LQKENI. CDR3 size: 16 residues. V trimming: 1 base; J trimming: 8 bases; junction bases outside the gene matches: 9. The CDR3 DNA follows: TGTGCCAGCTCACCACGGGGAGCGGGAGGGCATGTTACGCAGTATTTT. Its protein product is CASSPRGAGGHVTQYF.

V is TRBV7-3 and J is TRBJ2-2; D is perhaps TRBD1 (6 bases). This CDR3 has 16 amino acids. Germline V lookup: CDR1 SGHTA, CDR2 FQGTGA. The V end lost 2 bases, the J end lost 0 bases, and 10 bases lay between the germline ends. For the CDR3, the DNA is TGTGCCAGCAGCTTATTTGGGGGCCCGAACACCGGGGAGCTGTTTTTT. Protein product: CASSLFGGPNTGELFF.

The chain links TRBV6-5 to TRBJ2-1; D is perhaps TRBD1 or TRBD2 (5 bases each). The ends were cut back, 5 bases at V and 0 bases at J, with 8 bases in the middle. Germline CDR1 and CDR2: MNHEY and SVGAGI. The CDR3 contains 14 residues. The CDR3 loop is CASSRDRSYNEQFF. DNA for the CDR3: TGTGCCAGCAGTAGGGACCGCTCCTACAATGAGCAGTTCTTC.

The chain has TRBV6-5 and TRBJ2-2; 9 nucleotides agree with TRBD1. Germline CDR1 MNHEY, CDR2 SVGAGI. CDR3 size: 14 residues. The V segment lost 9 bases and the J segment 3 bases; nucleotides outside the gene matches: 5. CDR3 in DNA: TGTGCCAGTGCCGACAGGGGGGACACCGGGGAGCTGTTTTTT. Its protein is CASADRGDTGELFF.

The J gene is TRBJ2-7, the V gene TRBV30; the D gene is possibly TRBD1 (6 bases). From germline, CDR1 is GTSNPN and CDR2 SVGIG (reference sequence). Trimming left V 5 bases short and J 6 bases short, with 11 bases between. The CDR3 has 11 amino acids. The CDR3 loop reads CAWGGLSEQYF. CDR3 DNA sequence: TGTGCCTGGGGGGGCCTTTCCGAGCAGTACTTC.

This clone has just a few counts. The chain is built from TRBV19 and TRBJ1-2; D possibly corresponds to TRBD1 (5 bases). Germline V gives CDR1 LNHDA, CDR2 SQIVND (reference sequence). The CDR3 runs to 13 residues. V lost 1 base to trimming and J lost 4 bases, with 7 bases between them. CDR3 DNA sequence: TGTGCCAGTAGTATAGGACAGAGCTATGGCTACACCTTC. It codes for CASSIGQSYGYTF.

This clone has only one observation. This rearrangement joins TRBV5-1 to TRBJ2-1; 14 nucleotides agree with TRBD2. The V segment lost 4 bases and the J segment 7 bases; nucleotides outside the gene matches: 7. The CDR3 is made up of 16 amino acids. In germline, CDR1 is SGHRS, CDR2 YFSETQ. The chain's CDR3 is CASSPGTSGSWNEQFF. CDR3 DNA sequence: TGCGCCAGCAGCCCAGGGACTAGCGGGAGTTGGAATGAGCAGTTCTTC.

CDR3 nucleotides: TGTGCCAGCAGCTTTCGGACAGACTACGAGCAGTACTTC. Its protein is CASSFRTDYEQYF. This chain connects TRBV7-7 to TRBJ2-7; possibly TRBD1 for D (6 bases). This CDR3 spans 13 amino acids. V gave up 3 bases and J gave up 3 bases, with 9 bases separating them. The germline CDR1 and CDR2 sequences are SSHAT and FNYEAQ (reference sequence).

The chain couples TRBV21-1 to TRBJ2-1; the tabulated D call, TRBD2, remains unverified against the DNA. TRBV21-1 is reported as a pseudogene. The length of the CDR3 is 17 residues. As DNA, the CDR3 is TGTGCCAGCAGCAAAGTAGGGACCGGGGGGCAAGGAGGTGAGCAGTTCTTC. It yields the protein CASSKVGTGGQGGEQFF.

The V call is TRBV28, the J call TRBJ2-5; 7 positions match TRBD2. The DNA matches TRBJ2-7 better at its end, which makes the J call doubtful. From germline, CDR1 is MDHEN and CDR2 SYDVKM. The CDR3 sequence is 16 residues long. The CDR3 sequence is CASSGAGAVRPYEQYF. The CDR3 nucleotides are TGTGCCAGCAGTGGTGCGGGAGCGGTCCGACCATACGAGCAGTACTTC.

This clone was found once. The CDR3 sequence is CASSEVGQGQNTF. The CDR3 DNA sequence: TGTGCCAGCAGTGAAGTTGGACAGGGCCAAAACACCTTC. The V gene is TRBV6-1, the J gene TRBJ1-2, with TRBD1 matching 8 bases. The V gene's germline CDR1 is MNHNS and CDR2 SASEGT. This CDR3 comprises 13 residues. Trimming cost V 1 base and J 12 bases; bases outside gene matches: 7.